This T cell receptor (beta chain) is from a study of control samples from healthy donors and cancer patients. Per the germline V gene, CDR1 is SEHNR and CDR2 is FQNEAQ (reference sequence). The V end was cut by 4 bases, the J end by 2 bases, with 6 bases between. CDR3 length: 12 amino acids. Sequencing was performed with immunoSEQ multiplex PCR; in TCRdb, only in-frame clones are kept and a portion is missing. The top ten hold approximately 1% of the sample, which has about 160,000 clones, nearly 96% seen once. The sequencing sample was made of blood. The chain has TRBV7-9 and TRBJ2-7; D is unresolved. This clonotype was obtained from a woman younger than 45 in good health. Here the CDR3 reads CASSSQTYEQYF. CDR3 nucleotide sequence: TGTGCCAGCAGCTCTCAAACCTACGAGCAGTACTTC.